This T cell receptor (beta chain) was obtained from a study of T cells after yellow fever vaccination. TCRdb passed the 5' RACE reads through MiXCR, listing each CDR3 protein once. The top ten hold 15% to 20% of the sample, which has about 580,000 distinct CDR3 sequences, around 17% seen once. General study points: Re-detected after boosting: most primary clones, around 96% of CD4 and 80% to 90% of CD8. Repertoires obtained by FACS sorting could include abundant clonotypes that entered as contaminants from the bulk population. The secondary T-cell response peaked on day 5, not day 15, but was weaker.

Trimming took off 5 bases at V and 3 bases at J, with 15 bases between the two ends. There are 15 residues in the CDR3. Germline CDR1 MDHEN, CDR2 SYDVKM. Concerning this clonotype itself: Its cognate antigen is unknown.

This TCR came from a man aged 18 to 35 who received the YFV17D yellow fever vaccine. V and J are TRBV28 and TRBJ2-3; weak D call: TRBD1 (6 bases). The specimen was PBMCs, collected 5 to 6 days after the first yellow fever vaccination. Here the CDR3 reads CASSPRQGITDTQYF. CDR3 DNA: TGTGCCAGCAGTCCAAGGCAGGGGATAACAGATACGCAGTATTTT.